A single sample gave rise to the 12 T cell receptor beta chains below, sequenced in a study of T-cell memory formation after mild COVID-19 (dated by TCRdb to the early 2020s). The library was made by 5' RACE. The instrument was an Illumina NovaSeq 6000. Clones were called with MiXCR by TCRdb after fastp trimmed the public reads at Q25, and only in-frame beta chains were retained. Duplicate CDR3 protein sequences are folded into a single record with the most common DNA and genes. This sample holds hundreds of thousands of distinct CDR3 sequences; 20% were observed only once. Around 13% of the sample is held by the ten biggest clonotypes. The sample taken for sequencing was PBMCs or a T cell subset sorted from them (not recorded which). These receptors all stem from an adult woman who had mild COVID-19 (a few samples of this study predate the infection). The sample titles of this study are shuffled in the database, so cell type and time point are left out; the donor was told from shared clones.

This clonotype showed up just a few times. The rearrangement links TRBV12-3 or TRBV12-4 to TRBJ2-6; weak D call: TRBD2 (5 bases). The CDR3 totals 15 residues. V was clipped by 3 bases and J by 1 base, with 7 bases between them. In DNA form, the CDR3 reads TGTGCCAGCAGTTTGAGGGATTCTGGGGCCAACGTCCTGACTTTC. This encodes CASSLRDSGANVLTF.

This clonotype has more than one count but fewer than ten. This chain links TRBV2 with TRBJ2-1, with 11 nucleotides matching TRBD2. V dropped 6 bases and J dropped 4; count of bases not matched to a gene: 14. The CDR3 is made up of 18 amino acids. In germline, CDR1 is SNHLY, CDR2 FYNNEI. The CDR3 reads CASRGPSTSGGPYNEQFF. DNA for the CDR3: TGTGCCAGCAGGGGCCCCAGTACTAGCGGGGGCCCTTACAATGAGCAGTTCTTC.

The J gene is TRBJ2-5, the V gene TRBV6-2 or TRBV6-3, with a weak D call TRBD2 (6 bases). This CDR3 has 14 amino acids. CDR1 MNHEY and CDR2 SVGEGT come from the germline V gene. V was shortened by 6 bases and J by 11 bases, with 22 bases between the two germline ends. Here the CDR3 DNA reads TGTGCCAGCAGGCCAACGGGACTCCGAAGGTCTCAGTACTTC. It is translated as CASRPTGLRRSQYF.

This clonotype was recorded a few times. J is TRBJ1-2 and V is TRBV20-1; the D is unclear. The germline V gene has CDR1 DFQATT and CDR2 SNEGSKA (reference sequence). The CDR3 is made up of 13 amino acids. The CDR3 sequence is CRPEDWMGYGYTF. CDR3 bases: TGCAGGCCGGAGGACTGGATGGGCTATGGCTACACCTTC.

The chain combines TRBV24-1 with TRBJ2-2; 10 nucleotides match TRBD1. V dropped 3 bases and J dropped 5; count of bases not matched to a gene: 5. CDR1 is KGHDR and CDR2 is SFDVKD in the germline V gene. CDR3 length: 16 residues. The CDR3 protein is CATSDPGTGETGELFF. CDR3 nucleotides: TGTGCCACCAGTGATCCCGGGACAGGGGAGACCGGGGAGCTGTTTTTT.

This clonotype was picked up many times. The CDR3 protein is CASSLARRDRLSESYNEQFF. The CDR3 bases are TGTGCCAGCAGCCTAGCTCGCCGGGACAGGTTATCCGAAAGCTACAATGAGCAGTTCTTC. The chain links TRBV14 to TRBJ2-1, with 8 bases that match TRBD1. The CDR3 extends over 20 amino acids. Unmatched junction bases numbered 20, after V lost 4 bases and J lost 3 bases. Germline CDR1 and CDR2: SGHDN and FVKESK.

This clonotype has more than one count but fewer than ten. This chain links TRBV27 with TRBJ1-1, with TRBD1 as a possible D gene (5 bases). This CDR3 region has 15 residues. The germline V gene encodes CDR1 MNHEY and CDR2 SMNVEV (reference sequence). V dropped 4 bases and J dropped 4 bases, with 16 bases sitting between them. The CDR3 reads CASSSGTLGTTEAFF. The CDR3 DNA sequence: TGTGCCAGCAGTTCAGGGACCTTGGGGACCACTGAAGCTTTCTTT.

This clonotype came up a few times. CDR3 in DNA: TGCGCCAGCAGCCAAGCCATCTCTGGGGCCAACGTCCTGACTTTC. It yields the protein CASSQAISGANVLTF. This chain uses TRBV4-3 with TRBJ2-6; D unresolved. V lost 1 base to trimming and J lost 0 bases, with 4 bases between them. The CDR3 loop spans 15 amino acids. The germline V gene encodes CDR1 LGHNA and CDR2 YSLEER.

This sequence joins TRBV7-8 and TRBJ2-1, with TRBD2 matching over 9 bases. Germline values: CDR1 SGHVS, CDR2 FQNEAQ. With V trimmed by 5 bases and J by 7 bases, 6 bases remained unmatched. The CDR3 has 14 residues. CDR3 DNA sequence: TGTGCCAGCAGCCTTAACCTAGCGGGGAATGAGCAGTTCTTC. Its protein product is CASSLNLAGNEQFF.

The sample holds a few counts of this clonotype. In DNA, the CDR3 is TGCGCCAGCAGCTTGGGTTCCGGGACAGGACTTTGGGATGAGCAGTTCTTC. It encodes CASSLGSGTGLWDEQFF. This chain joins TRBV5-1 and TRBJ2-1, with 8 bases that match TRBD1. The CDR3 sequence is 17 residues long. V shed 0 bases and J 8 bases; nucleotides not matched to a gene: 13. Germline V gene lookup returns CDR1 SGHRS and CDR2 YFSETQ.

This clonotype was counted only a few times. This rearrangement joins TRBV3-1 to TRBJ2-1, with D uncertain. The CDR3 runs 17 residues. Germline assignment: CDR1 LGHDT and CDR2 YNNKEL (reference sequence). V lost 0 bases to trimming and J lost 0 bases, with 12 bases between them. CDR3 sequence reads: CASSQEGGRSSYNEQFF. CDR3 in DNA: TGTGCCAGCAGCCAAGAAGGCGGTAGAAGCTCCTACAATGAGCAGTTCTTC.

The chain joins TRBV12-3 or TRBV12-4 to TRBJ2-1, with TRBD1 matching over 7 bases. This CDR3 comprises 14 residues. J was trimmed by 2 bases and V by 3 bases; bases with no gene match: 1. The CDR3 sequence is CASSFDRAYNEQFF. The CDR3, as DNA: TGTGCCAGCAGTTTTGACAGGGCCTACAATGAGCAGTTCTTC.